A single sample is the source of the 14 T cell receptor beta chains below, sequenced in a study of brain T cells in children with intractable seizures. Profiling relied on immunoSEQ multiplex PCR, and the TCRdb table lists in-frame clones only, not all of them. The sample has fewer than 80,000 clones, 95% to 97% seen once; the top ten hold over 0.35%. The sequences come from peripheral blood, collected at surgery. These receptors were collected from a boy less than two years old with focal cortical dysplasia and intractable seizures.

The CDR3 DNA is TGTGCCAGCAGCCCCCGGACCTGGGTAGATGGAAACACCATATATTTT. Amino acids: CASSPRTWVDGNTIYF. The rearrangement links TRBV7-2 to TRBJ1-3; no clear D. This CDR3 region has 16 residues. Between the trimmed V and J ends, which lost 5 bases and 3 bases, there was a span of 17 bases. Germline V gene sequence: CDR1 SGHTA, CDR2 FQGNSA.

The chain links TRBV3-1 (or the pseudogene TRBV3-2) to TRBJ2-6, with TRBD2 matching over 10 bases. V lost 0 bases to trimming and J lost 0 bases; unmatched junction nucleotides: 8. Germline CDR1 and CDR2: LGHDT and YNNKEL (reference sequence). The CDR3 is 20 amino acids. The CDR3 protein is CASSQDHLAGALSGANVLTF. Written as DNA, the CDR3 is TGTGCCAGCAGCCAAGATCACCTAGCGGGGGCTCTCTCTGGGGCCAACGTCCTGACTTTC.

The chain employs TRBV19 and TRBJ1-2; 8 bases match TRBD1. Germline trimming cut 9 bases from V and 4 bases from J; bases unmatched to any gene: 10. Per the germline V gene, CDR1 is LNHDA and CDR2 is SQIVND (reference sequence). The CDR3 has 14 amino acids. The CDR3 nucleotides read TGTGCCAGCTCCCGACAGGGGCAGAGCTATGGCTACACCTTC. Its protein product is CASSRQGQSYGYTF.

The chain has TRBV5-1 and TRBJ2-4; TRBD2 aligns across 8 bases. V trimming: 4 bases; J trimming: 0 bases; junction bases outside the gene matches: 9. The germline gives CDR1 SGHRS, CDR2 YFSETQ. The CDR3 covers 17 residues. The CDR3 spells CASSPVLAGLAKNIQYF. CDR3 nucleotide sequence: TGCGCCAGCAGCCCAGTTTTAGCGGGGTTAGCCAAAAACATTCAGTACTTC.

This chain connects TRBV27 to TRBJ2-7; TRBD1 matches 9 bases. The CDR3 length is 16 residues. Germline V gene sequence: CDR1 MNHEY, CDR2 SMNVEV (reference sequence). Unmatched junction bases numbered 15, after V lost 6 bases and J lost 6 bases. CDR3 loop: CASSLIWPGQGTEQYF. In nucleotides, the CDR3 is TGTGCCAGCAGCCTTATCTGGCCGGGACAGGGTACCGAGCAGTACTTC.

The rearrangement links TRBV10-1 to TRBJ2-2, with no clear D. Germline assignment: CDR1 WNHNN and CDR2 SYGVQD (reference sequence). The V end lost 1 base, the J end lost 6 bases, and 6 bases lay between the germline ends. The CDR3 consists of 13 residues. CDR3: CASSEWVPGELFF. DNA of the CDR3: TGCGCCAGCAGTGAGTGGGTCCCCGGGGAGCTGTTTTTT.

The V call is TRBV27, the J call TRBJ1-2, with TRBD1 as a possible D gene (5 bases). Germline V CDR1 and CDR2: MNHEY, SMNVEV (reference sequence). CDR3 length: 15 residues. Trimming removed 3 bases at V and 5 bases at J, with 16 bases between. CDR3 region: CASSLEGPLSYGYTF. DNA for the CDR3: TGTGCCAGCAGTTTGGAGGGACCCCTGTCGTATGGCTACACCTTC.

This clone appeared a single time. CDR3 protein: CASSLASYEQYF. The CDR3 nucleotides read TGTGCCAGCAGCTTGGCCAGCTACGAGCAGTACTTC. This rearrangement joins TRBV5-5 to TRBJ2-7; D gene uncertain. This CDR3 has 12 residues. Trimming stripped 0 bases from V and 3 bases from J, with 4 bases between. In germline, CDR1 is SGHKS, CDR2 YYEKEE (reference sequence).

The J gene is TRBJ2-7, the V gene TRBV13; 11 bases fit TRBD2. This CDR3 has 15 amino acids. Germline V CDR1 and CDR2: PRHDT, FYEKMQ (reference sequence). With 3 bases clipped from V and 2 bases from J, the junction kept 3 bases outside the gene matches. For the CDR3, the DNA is TGTGCCAGCAGCTTCGGGACTAGCGGACCCTACGAGCAGTACTTC. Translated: CASSFGTSGPYEQYF.

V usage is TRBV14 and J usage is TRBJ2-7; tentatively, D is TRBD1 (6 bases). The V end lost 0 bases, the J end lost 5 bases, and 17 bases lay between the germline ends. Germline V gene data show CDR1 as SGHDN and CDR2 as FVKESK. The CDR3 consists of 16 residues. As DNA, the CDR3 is TGTGCCAGCAGCCAAGAAAAGTACAGGGTTCTAGACGAGCAGTACTTC. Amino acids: CASSQEKYRVLDEQYF.

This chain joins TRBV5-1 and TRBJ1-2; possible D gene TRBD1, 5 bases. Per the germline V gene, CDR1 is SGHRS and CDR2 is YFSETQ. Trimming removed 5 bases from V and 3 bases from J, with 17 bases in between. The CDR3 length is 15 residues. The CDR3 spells CASRPNRTPHYGYTF. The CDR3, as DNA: TGCGCCAGCAGACCTAACCGGACACCCCACTATGGCTACACCTTC.

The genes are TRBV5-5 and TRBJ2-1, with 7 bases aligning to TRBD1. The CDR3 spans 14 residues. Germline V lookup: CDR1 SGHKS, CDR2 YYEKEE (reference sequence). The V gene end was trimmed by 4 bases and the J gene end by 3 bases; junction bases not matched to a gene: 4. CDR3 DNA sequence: TGTGCCAGCAGCCACCGGGACAGCTACAATGAGCAGTTCTTC. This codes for CASSHRDSYNEQFF.

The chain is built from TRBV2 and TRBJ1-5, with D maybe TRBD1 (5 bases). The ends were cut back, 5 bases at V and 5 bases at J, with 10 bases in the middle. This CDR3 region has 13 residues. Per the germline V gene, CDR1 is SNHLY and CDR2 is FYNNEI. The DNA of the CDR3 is TGTGCCAGCAGTCTGGACAAATATCAGCCCCAGCATTTT. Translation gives CASSLDKYQPQHF. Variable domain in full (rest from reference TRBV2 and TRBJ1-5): EPEVTQTPSHQVTQMGQEVILRCVPISNHLYFYWYRQILGQKVEFLVSFYNNEISEKSEIFDDQFSVERPDGSNFTLKIRSTKLEDSAMYFCASSLDKYQPQHFGDGTRLSIL.

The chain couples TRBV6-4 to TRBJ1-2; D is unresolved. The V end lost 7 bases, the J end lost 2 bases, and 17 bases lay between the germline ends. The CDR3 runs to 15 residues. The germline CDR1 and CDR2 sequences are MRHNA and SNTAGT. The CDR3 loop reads CASNPDGDLNYGYTF. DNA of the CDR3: TGTGCCAGCAACCCGGACGGAGACCTAAACTATGGCTACACCTTC.